Listed here is a single T cell receptor beta chain. Antigen unknown. These data originate in a study of cytomegalovirus exposure and HLA in healthy donors. Overall study findings and caveats: Sequencing likely produced, as an artifact, a cluster of highly shared sequence variants.

The PCR had 60 Vbeta and 13 Jbeta primers. Generated by immunoSEQ multiplex PCR, the TCRdb table keeps only in-frame clones and is missing some. Here the sample spans over 100,000 clones, more than 55% being singletons. This sequence was found in a man aged 18 to 30 in good health and CMV-seronegative. Sequencing was done on a sample of PBMCs.

CDR3 nucleotides: TGTGCCAGTAGTATTACCGGACAGACAGGTTCTCAGCCCCAGCATTTT. This gives the protein CASSITGQTGSQPQHF. The gene calls are TRBV19 and TRBJ1-5, with a tentative D call TRBD1 (6 bases). Trimming removed 3 bases at V and 6 bases at J, with 18 bases between. The CDR3 has 16 residues. Germline CDR1 and CDR2: LNHDA and SQIVND (reference sequence).